This TCR beta chain was profiled in a study of CD8+CD57+ T cells in acquired aplastic anemia (dated by TCRdb to 2016 to 2019). Describing the broader study: On average, sorted CD4+ and CD8+ cells yielded 3 to 4 ug of extracted DNA, with a range of about 0.18 to 30 ug. CD8+CD57+ expansion was defined as frequency above the mean frequency observed in healthy subjects. Study-wide conclusions, independent of this receptor: Although twenty-nine CD8+ CDR3 sequences were shared by patients and controls, these sequences appeared highly expressed in patients and within the immunodominant clones of patients. Patients and healthy controls showed no significant difference in CD8+ Simpson's diversity (P=0.060).

The germline ends are 12 bases apart after V is trimmed by 6 bases and J by 3 bases. The CDR3 measures 13 amino acids from cysteine to phenylalanine. Only the CDR3 portion is preserved as DNA: 39 bases, with reading frame beginning at the first base. CDR1 and CDR2 (MDHEN, SYDVKM) derive from the germline V gene. Profiling of TCR beta VDJ combinations and CDR3 sequences used genomic DNA as the template. An Illumina HiSeq 2000 was the platform used for TCR repertoire sequencing. On the study's bioinformatics: TRBV/TRBJ rearrangement plots, CDR3 size and DJ length profiles, and Simpson's diversity index were used to assess repertoires. The most abundant DNA sequence in the deep sequencing data was defined as the immunodominant clone. CDR3 amino acid sequences were checked for sharing between subjects and were compared against published repertoires and the VDJdb database. TCRdb ran its own pipeline on the public reads, namely fastp trimming at Q25 and MiXCR clone calling, and kept in-frame beta chains. Each CDR3 protein appears once, grouped with its most common genes and DNA. The V and J calls and clone size are TCRdb's, not the authors'. The sample contains more than 95,000 distinct CDR3 sequences, approximately 40% of them found a single time. 2.6% of the sample is taken by the ten largest.

Ten or more counts support this clonotype. No antigen is known for it. The record has no base qualities; no much larger clone is one base away. The patients picked for sequencing were ones in whom flow cytometry had shown an expansion of CD8+CD57+ cells. All patients had severe acquired aplastic anemia diagnosed by International Study of Aplastic Anemia and Agranulocytosis and Camitta criteria. At the time blood was sampled, none of the patients had received any therapy. The study deep-sequenced TCR repertoires of sorted CD4+ and CD8+ blood T cells from severe aplastic anemia patients and healthy subjects. In the USA, patient enrollment took place under clinicaltrials.gov protocols 00001620, 01623167, 00001397, 00071045, 00081523 and 00961064. Ficoll-Paque density gradient centrifugation was used to isolate peripheral blood mononuclear cells. CD4+ and CD8+ T cells were sorted by FACS or magnetic beads before DNA extraction.

This receptor was identified in a human donor with aplastic anemia. The sample taken for sequencing was sorted CD4+, CD8+, or CD8+CD57+ T cells (not recorded which) from PBMCs. In this chain, TRBV28 is recombined with TRBJ2-7; TRBD1 might be the D gene, on 6 matching bases. CDR3 protein: CASRYTGFYEQYF. DNA sequence: TGTGCCAGCAGATACACAGGGTTCTACGAGCAGTACTTC.